The T cell receptor beta chain under discussion was sequenced for a study of blood T cell repertoires in COVID-19. Turning to the study itself: The study drew acute and convalescent COVID-19 samples from the United States, Italy and Spain. T cells, B-cell-depleted T cells, or PBMCs provided the cDNA or gDNA that served as material.

CDR1 and CDR2 (germline): SGHRS, YFSETQ. V was clipped by 4 bases and J by 5 bases, with 15 bases between them. The CDR3 spans 15 residues. The data were produced by immunoSEQ multiplex PCR, yet TCRdb's version contains in-frame clones alone and is incomplete. The sample holds 150,000 to 200,000 clones, 85% to 90% seen once. The chain recombines TRBV5-1 with TRBJ1-4, with D perhaps TRBD1 (5 bases). The sequencing input was peripheral blood. The source is a man aged 50-59 years with active or convalescent COVID-19. The CDR3 reads CASSDQGGENEKLFF. The CDR3 DNA is TGCGCCAGCAGCGACCAGGGAGGGGAGAATGAAAAACTGTTTTTT. Using reference TRBV5-1 and TRBJ1-4 for the parts outside the CDR3, the full variable domain is KAGVTQTPRYLIKTRGQQVTLSCSPISGHRSVSWYQQTPGQGLQFLFEYFSETQRNKGNFPGRFSGRQFSNSRSEMNVSTLELGDSALYLCASSDQGGENEKLFFGSGTQLSVL.